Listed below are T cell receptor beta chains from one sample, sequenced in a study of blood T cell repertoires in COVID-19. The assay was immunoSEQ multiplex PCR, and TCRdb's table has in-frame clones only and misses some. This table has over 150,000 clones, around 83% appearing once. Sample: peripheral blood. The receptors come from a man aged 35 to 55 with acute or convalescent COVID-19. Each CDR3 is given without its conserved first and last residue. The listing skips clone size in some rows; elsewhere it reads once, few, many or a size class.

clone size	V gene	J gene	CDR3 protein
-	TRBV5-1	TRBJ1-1	ASSLVRLGPNTEAF
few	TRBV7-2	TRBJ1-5	ASSLGQNQPQH
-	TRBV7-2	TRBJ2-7	ASSLAVSAGLYEQY
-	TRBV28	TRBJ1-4	ASTNRGTNEKLF
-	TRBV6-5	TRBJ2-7	ASRGPGQLYEQY
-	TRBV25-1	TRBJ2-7	ATAGGGARGEQY
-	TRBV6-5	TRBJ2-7	ASGQGNFYEQY
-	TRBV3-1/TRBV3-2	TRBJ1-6	ASSQEGYPGQGESPLH
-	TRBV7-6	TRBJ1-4	ASSGQGQFNEKLF
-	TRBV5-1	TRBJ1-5	ASSLEGGGNQPQH
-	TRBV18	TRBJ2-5	ASSGEGARGETQY
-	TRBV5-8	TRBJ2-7	ASSLTGITYEQY
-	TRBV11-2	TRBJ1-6	ASSWDRGNNSPLH
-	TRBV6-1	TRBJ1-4	ASSELAFGTMTGNEKLF
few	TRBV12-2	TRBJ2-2	ASRLPRGQENTGELF
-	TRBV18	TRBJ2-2	ASSPSAGGYTGELF
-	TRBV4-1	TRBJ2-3	ASSQTSSGGTDTQY
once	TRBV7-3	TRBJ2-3	ASSWGQGADTQY
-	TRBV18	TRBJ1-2	ASSPPGQGYGYT
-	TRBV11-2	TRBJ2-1	ASSPLGGSYNEQF
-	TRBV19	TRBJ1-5	ASSTMDLSNQPQH
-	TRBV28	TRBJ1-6	ASSLVGQGNSPLH
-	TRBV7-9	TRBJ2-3	ASSLRRPDTQY
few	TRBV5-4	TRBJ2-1	ASSPGQDSYNEQF
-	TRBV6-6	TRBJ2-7	ASSYPERLISYEQY
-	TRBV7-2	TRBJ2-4	ASSPTGGPNIQY
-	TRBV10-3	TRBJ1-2	AISDRGQGYT
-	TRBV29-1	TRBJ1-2	SVVAGGYT
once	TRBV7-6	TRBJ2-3	ASSSGQGGFTDTQY
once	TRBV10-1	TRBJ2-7	ASSDRGLEQY
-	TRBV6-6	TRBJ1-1	ASKVGNTEAF
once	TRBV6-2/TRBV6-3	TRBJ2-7	ASSYGRGGVGYEQY
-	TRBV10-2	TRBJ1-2	ATLAFDRRLGYT
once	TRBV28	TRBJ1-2	ASSSLSRDSGYGGYT
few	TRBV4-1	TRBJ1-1	ASSQELKNPREGAF
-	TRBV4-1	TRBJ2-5	ASSQGGLAGTQETQY
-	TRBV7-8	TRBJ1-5	ASSLGVGREMGGSNQPQH
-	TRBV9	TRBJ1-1	ASSDLGQSEAF
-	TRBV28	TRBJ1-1	AATGNTEAF
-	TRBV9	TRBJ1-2	ASSPSAGAPIGGYGYT
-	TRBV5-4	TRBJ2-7	ASSPAGQGFYEQY
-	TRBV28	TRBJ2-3	ASSRRIGTDTQY